This TCR beta chain was sequenced during a study of cytomegalovirus exposure and HLA in healthy donors. CDR1 and CDR2 from the germline V gene are SGHRS and YFSETQ. The CDR3 has 15 amino acids. Unmatched junction bases numbered 8, after V lost 4 bases and J lost 2 bases. In the PCR, 60 Vbeta and 13 Jbeta primers were used. Assay used: immunoSEQ multiplex PCR; TCRdb lists only in-frame clones, some missing. The sample carries 130,000 to 150,000 clones, roughly 83% recorded once. This chain connects TRBV5-1 to TRBJ1-1; 7 nucleotides agree with TRBD1. The specimen was PBMCs. The clonotype was recovered from a female donor in good health and CMV-seronegative. The CDR3 loop is CASSGLTGRNTEAFF. The CDR3 DNA follows: TGCGCCAGCAGCGGCTTGACAGGGCGCAACACTGAAGCTTTCTTT.